This is a list of T cell receptor beta chains from one sample in a study of T cell responses to AZD1222 COVID-19 vaccine. The data were produced by immunoSEQ multiplex PCR, yet TCRdb's version contains in-frame clones alone and is incomplete. The sample lists about 180,000 clones; 80% to 90% were seen once. The sequencing used peripheral blood, collected on day 0 of AZD1222 vaccination. Receptors originate from an adult in good health. CDR3s include the opening cysteine and the closing phenylalanine or tryptophan. A D gene is named only where the DNA matches it firmly. Rows give clone size only sometimes, using once, few, many, or a class for an expanded clone.

clone size	V gene	D gene	J gene	CDR3 protein	CDR3 DNA
.	TRBV5-6	TRBD1	TRBJ2-2	CASSLLDRGRGELFF	TGTGCCAGCAGCTTACTGGACAGGGGGCGCGGGGAGCTGTTTTTT
many	TRBV30	.	TRBJ1-6	CAWSAGSGFNSPLHF	TGTGCCTGGAGTGCAGGGAGCGGGTTTAATTCACCCCTCCACTTT
.	TRBV6-4	.	TRBJ1-2	CAAAGFGYTF	TGTGCAGCTGCGGGGTTTGGCTACACCTTC
.	TRBV24-1	.	TRBJ2-5	CATSDSYKNQETQYF	TGTGCCACCAGTGATTCATATAAGAACCAAGAGACCCAGTACTTC
.	TRBV6-1	.	TRBJ1-1	CASSDWEVTEAFF	TGTGCCAGCAGTGATTGGGAGGTGACTGAAGCTTTCTTT
.	TRBV5-1	.	TRBJ1-1	CASSLRGRERNTEAFF	TGCGCCAGCAGCTTGAGGGGACGGGAGAGGAACACTGAAGCTTTCTTT
.	TRBV5-1	TRBD1	TRBJ1-4	CASSPGQGAGSEKLFF	TGCGCCAGCAGCCCGGGACAGGGGGCGGGTAGTGAAAAACTGTTTTTT
.	TRBV9	.	TRBJ1-1	CASSREGGINTEAFF	TGTGCCAGCAGCAGAGAAGGGGGTATTAACACTGAAGCTTTCTTT
.	TRBV5-1	TRBD2	TRBJ2-1	CASSLPSGGAGSYNEQFF	TGCGCCAGCAGCTTGCCCAGCGGGGGGGCGGGGTCCTACAATGAGCAGTTCTTC
.	TRBV4-1	.	TRBJ2-7	CASSQDWAYEQYF	TGCGCCAGCAGCCAGGACTGGGCCTACGAGCAGTACTTC
.	TRBV4-2	.	TRBJ1-4	CASSQDFRRGEGKLFF	TGTGCCAGCAGCCAAGATTTTCGCCGGGGGGAGGGAAAACTGTTTTTT
.	TRBV29-1	.	TRBJ2-7	CSVSARGRSYEQYF	TGCAGCGTTTCTGCACGGGGGCGATCCTACGAGCAGTACTTC
.	TRBV9	.	TRBJ2-2	CASSVEGHGELFF	TGTGCCAGCAGCGTAGAGGGGCATGGGGAGCTGTTTTTT
.	TRBV2	TRBD1	TRBJ1-1	CASSEVRQGNAFF	TGTGCCAGCAGTGAAGTGCGACAGGGCAACGCTTTCTTT
once	TRBV18	.	TRBJ1-6	CASSPPGRAPNSPLHF	TGTGCCAGCTCACCGCCTGGTAGAGCCCCAAATTCACCCCTCCACTTT
.	TRBV19	.	TRBJ1-1	CASIIGTEAFF	TGTGCCAGTATTATAGGCACTGAAGCTTTCTTT
.	TRBV7-3	.	TRBJ1-2	CASSVTGLNYGYTF	TGTGCCAGCAGCGTCACAGGCCTTAACTATGGCTACACCTTC
.	TRBV14	.	TRBJ2-2	CASARGLTGELFF	TGTGCCAGCGCTCGGGGTCTCACCGGGGAGCTGTTTTTT
.	TRBV7-8	.	TRBJ1-3	CASSLERLKTASGNTIYF	TGTGCCAGCAGCTTAGAGAGACTGAAGACAGCCTCTGGAAACACCATATATTTT
.	TRBV27	.	TRBJ1-1	CASSIGGPNTEAFF	TGTGCCAGCAGTATAGGGGGACCGAACACTGAAGCTTTCTTT
.	TRBV29-1	TRBD1	TRBJ1-2	CSVGKDRGYGYTF	TGCAGCGTTGGGAAGGACAGGGGGTATGGCTACACCTTC
.	TRBV29-1	.	TRBJ1-5	CSVGQGGNQPQHF	TGCAGCGTTGGCCAGGGTGGCAATCAGCCCCAGCATTTT
.	TRBV27	.	TRBJ1-1	CASWRGATEAFF	TGTGCCAGTTGGAGGGGGGCCACTGAAGCTTTCTTT
.	TRBV29-1	.	TRBJ2-7	CSVEDPGQENEQYF	TGCAGCGTTGAAGATCCGGGACAAGAAAACGAGCAGTACTTC
.	TRBV4-3	TRBD1	TRBJ1-4	CASSQDPPTGGHNEKLFF	TGCGCCAGCAGCCAAGATCCCCCTACAGGGGGACATAATGAAAAACTGTTTTTT
.	TRBV2	.	TRBJ1-2	CASSTLQVNYGYTF	TGTGCCAGCAGTACTCTTCAGGTTAACTATGGCTACACCTTC
.	TRBV6-5	.	TRBJ2-7	CASTTTGAYEQYF	TGTGCCAGCACAACGACGGGAGCCTACGAGCAGTACTTC
.	TRBV6-5	TRBD1	TRBJ2-2	CASRRTGGTGELFF	TGTGCCAGCAGGAGGACAGGCGGCACCGGGGAGCTGTTTTTT